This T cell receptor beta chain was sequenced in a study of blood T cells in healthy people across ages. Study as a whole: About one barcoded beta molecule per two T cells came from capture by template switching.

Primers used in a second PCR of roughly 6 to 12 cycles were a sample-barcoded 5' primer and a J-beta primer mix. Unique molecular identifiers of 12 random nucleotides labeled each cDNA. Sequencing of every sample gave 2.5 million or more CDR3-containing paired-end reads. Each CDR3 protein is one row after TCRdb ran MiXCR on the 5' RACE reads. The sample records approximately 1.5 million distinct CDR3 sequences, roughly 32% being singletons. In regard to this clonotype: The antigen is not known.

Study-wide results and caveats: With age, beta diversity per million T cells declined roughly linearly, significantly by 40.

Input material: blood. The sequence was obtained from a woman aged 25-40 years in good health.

CDR3 region: CASSGDPRGAEETQYF. CDR3 nucleotide sequence: TGTGCCAGCAGCGGAGACCCTCGGGGGGCTGAAGAGACCCAGTACTTC. The V gene is TRBV9, the J gene TRBJ2-5, with D perhaps matching TRBD2 (7 bases). CDR1 and CDR2 from the germline V gene are SGDLS and YYNGEE. Trimming removed 3 bases from V and 3 bases from J, with 18 bases in between. This CDR3 is built from 16 residues.